This is a list of T cell receptor beta chains from one sample in a study of T cells in Graves' hyperthyroidism and ophthalmopathy. TCRdb itself ran the multiplex PCR reads through MiXCR, one entry per CDR3 protein. The sample has approximately 400,000 distinct CDR3 sequences, roughly 14% seen once; the top ten hold about 30%. The specimen sequenced was blood. The receptors here all came from a woman aged 18-35 years with Graves' hyperthyroidism that later progressed to Graves' ophthalmopathy. Each CDR3 is given with its conserved first and last residue. The D gene is left open where the match is weak. Where a row states a size, it is once, few, many or the class of an expanded clone; other rows omit it.

D: -
J: TRBJ1-3
size: many
V: TRBV6-1
DNA: TGTGCCAGCAGGCACAGAGCCTCTGGAAACACCATATATTTT
CDR3: CASRHRASGNTIYF

D: TRBD2
J: TRBJ2-7
size: -
V: TRBV5-4
DNA: TGTGCCAGCAGCTTGGGGCGGGAGGGCCTCTACGAGCAGTACTTC
CDR3: CASSLGREGLYEQYF

D: -
J: TRBJ2-2
size: -
V: TRBV20-1
DNA: TGCAGTGCTAGAGATAACCCCGGGCAGGGGAACACCGGGGAGCTGTTTTTT
CDR3: CSARDNPGQGNTGELFF

D: -
J: TRBJ2-3
size: many
V: TRBV13
DNA: TGTGCCAGCAGCTTAGGAAAAGCGGGAGATACGCAGTATTTT
CDR3: CASSLGKAGDTQYF

D: -
J: TRBJ2-5
size: many
V: TRBV4-1
DNA: TGCGCCAGCAGCCAATTCTTCGGGAGTACAGAGACCCAGTACTTC
CDR3: CASSQFFGSTETQYF

D: -
J: TRBJ1-1
size: many
V: TRBV5-1
DNA: TGCGCCAGCAGCTTGGTACCTAGGAGGGAAGCTTTCTTT
CDR3: CASSLVPRREAFF

D: TRBD1
J: TRBJ2-7
size: few
V: TRBV19
DNA: TGTGCCAGTAGTATCGGACAGGGGGCAGAGGAGCAGTACTTC
CDR3: CASSIGQGAEEQYF

D: -
J: TRBJ2-1
size: many
V: TRBV28
DNA: TGTGCCGCACGGGTGGGAGACCTAAATGAGCAGTTCTTC
CDR3: CAARVGDLNEQFF

D: -
J: TRBJ1-6
size: many
V: TRBV28
DNA: TGTGCCAGCAGTTTTTCGAAGGGTTCACCCCTCCACTTT
CDR3: CASSFSKGSPLHF

D: TRBD1
J: TRBJ1-5
size: many
V: TRBV7-2
DNA: TGTGCCAGCAGCCAAGTTGCGGGACAGGGGATCAATCAGCCCCAGCATTTT
CDR3: CASSQVAGQGINQPQHF

D: TRBD2
J: TRBJ2-3
size: -
V: TRBV5-1
DNA: TGCGCCAGCAGACAGGGACTAGCGGTACACACAGATACGCAGTATTTT
CDR3: CASRQGLAVHTDTQYF

D: TRBD1
J: TRBJ2-3
size: many
V: TRBV28
DNA: TGTGCCAGCAGCTCACCCCCGGGACAGGGTACAGATACGCAGTATTTT
CDR3: CASSSPPGQGTDTQYF

D: TRBD1
J: TRBJ2-7
size: few
V: TRBV28
DNA: TGTGCCAGCAGTTTCCCTCTGGACAGGGGCTACGAGCAGTACTTC
CDR3: CASSFPLDRGYEQYF

D: TRBD2
J: TRBJ2-7
size: once
V: TRBV20-1
DNA: TGCAGTGCTAAGGGCGGGAGGGCCCCCGAGCAGTACTTC
CDR3: CSAKGGRAPEQYF

D: -
J: TRBJ2-3
size: many
V: TRBV24-1
DNA: TGTGCCACCAGTGACGTCCAGAGCAATACGCAGTATTTT
CDR3: CATSDVQSNTQYF

D: TRBD1
J: TRBJ1-2
size: few
V: TRBV7-2
DNA: TGTGCCAGCATCCCGGGACAGGGGATCTATGGCTACACCTTC
CDR3: CASIPGQGIYGYTF

D: TRBD2
J: TRBJ2-3
size: many
V: TRBV20-1
DNA: TGCAGTGCTACCGGACTAGCGGGGAAAGATACGCAGTATTTT
CDR3: CSATGLAGKDTQYF

D: TRBD2
J: TRBJ2-2
size: -
V: TRBV5-1
DNA: TGCGCCAGCAGCCTAGGACTAGTGGGGGTCCCCGGGGAGCTGTTTTTT
CDR3: CASSLGLVGVPGELFF

D: -
J: TRBJ2-1
size: -
V: TRBV7-9
DNA: TGTGCCAGCAGCTTAGCAACCAGGAGTTGGAATGAGCAGTTCTTC
CDR3: CASSLATRSWNEQFF

D: TRBD1
J: TRBJ2-5
size: few
V: TRBV30
DNA: TGTGCCTGTCAACAGGGGGGAGAGACCCAGTACTTC
CDR3: CACQQGGETQYF

D: -
J: TRBJ1-5
size: few
V: TRBV7-9
DNA: TGTGCCAGCAGCTCGGCAAGGAGCAATCAGCCCCAGCATTTT
CDR3: CASSSARSNQPQHF

D: TRBD1
J: TRBJ2-7
size: -
V: TRBV5-4
DNA: TGTGCCAGCAGCTGGACAGGGGGTAGCGAGCAGTACTTC
CDR3: CASSWTGGSEQYF

D: TRBD2
J: TRBJ2-1
size: -
V: TRBV29-1
DNA: TGCAGCGTTGCTAGCGGGAGGAACTACAATGAGCAGTTCTTC
CDR3: CSVASGRNYNEQFF

D: TRBD2
J: TRBJ2-7
size: -
V: TRBV19
DNA: TGTGCCAGTAGTTTGACTAGCGGGAGTCTCTACGAGCAGTACTTC
CDR3: CASSLTSGSLYEQYF

D: TRBD1
J: TRBJ2-5
size: many
V: TRBV20-1
DNA: TGCAGTGCTAACCGGGGACAGGGGGACCAAGAGACCCAGTACTTC
CDR3: CSANRGQGDQETQYF

D: TRBD2
J: TRBJ2-1
size: many
V: TRBV19
DNA: TGTGCCAGTAGTAACGGACTAGCGGGATCCTACAATGAGCAGTTCTTC
CDR3: CASSNGLAGSYNEQFF

D: TRBD2
J: TRBJ2-1
size: many
V: TRBV27
DNA: TGTGCCAGCAGCCACGGGGGGCTAGCGGGTACCTACAATGAGCAGTTCTTC
CDR3: CASSHGGLAGTYNEQFF

D: -
J: TRBJ2-2
size: -
V: TRBV27
DNA: TGTGCCAGCAGCCGGCTATGGACGGGCGGGACCGGGGAGCTGTTTTTT
CDR3: CASSRLWTGGTGELFF

D: TRBD1
J: TRBJ2-3
size: many
V: TRBV12-3/TRBV12-4
DNA: TGTGCCAGCAGTTTGCCGGGACAGGGCGCCACAGATACGCAGTATTTT
CDR3: CASSLPGQGATDTQYF

D: -
J: TRBJ2-2
size: many
V: TRBV6-2/TRBV6-3
DNA: TGTGCCAGCAGTTACTCGACTGGGGGACCAAACACCGGGGAGCTGTTTTTT
CDR3: CASSYSTGGPNTGELFF

D: -
J: TRBJ2-7
size: few
V: TRBV28
DNA: TGTGCCAGCACCCAGGGTGGGGGTTGGGGTTACGAGCAGTACTTC
CDR3: CASTQGGGWGYEQYF

D: TRBD2
J: TRBJ2-7
size: -
V: TRBV13
DNA: TGTGCCAGCAGCTTAGGCCTAGCGGGGCCTCGCGAGCAGTACTTC
CDR3: CASSLGLAGPREQYF

D: -
J: TRBJ2-2
size: few
V: TRBV28
DNA: TGTGCCAGCAGTTTGGCCCGAGTGAGGAACACCGGGGAGCTGTTTTTT
CDR3: CASSLARVRNTGELFF